This T cell receptor (beta chain) came from a study of shared clonotypes between healthy human individuals. The trim removed 6 bases at V and 6 bases at J, leaving 4 bases unmatched. The CDR3 spans 12 residues. Germline V lookup: CDR1 MNHEY, CDR2 SVGAGI. Sorted-subset replicate PCRs used about 190 ng of genomic DNA. This amount corresponded to 25,000 to 30,000 T cell genomes. Measured with immunoSEQ multiplex PCR; TCRdb has only the in-frame clones, and not every one. The repertoire holds 2 million to 2.5 million clones, with less than 95% as singletons. Study observations and caveats: Few donors restricted represented genetic and exposure-history diversity.

A remark on this clone: Its antigen is currently unknown.

This chain connects TRBV6-5 to TRBJ1-2; 7 nucleotides match TRBD1. This receptor was identified in a man between 18 and 29 years old in good health. Some clones in this sample may be carry-over from other donors' samples. Material for sequencing was naive CD4+ T cells from PBMCs. Subset in this sample: CD45RA+ positively selected. CDR3 in DNA: TGTGCCAGCAGAATAGACAGGGATGGCTACACCTTC. This gives the protein CASRIDRDGYTF.